This TCR beta chain was captured by sequencing in a study of cytomegalovirus exposure and HLA in healthy donors. On this clone itself: Its antigen is undetermined.

Trimming cost V 4 bases and J 1 base; bases outside gene matches: 6. Germline V gene lookup returns CDR1 SGHNT and CDR2 YYREEE (reference sequence). This CDR3 contains 15 residues. Study-wide results and caveats: A later analysis by the authors found several of the most significant clusters apparently linked to common viral pathogens. Some segments of the V type, notably TRBV6-2 and TRBV6-3, were excluded as indistinguishable. Versus the 666-donor mean, an Asian-associated ancestry cluster reportedly showed fewer N-insertions in a later analysis. Per a prior analysis, the majority of TCR beta V segments were productive roughly 90% or roughly 30% of the time.

13 Jbeta primers and 60 Vbeta primers were used for the PCR. Repertoires were generated with immunoSEQ multiplex PCR, while TCRdb's copy carries only in-frame clones and drops some. The repertoire has just over 150,000 clones, 70% to 90% of them found once; the top ten carry roughly 2.1%. The TCR originated in a man younger than 30 in good health and CMV-seropositive. The sample taken for sequencing was PBMCs. The chain employs TRBV5-4 and TRBJ2-5, with 8 bases matching TRBD2. In DNA, the CDR3 is TGTGCCAGCAGCACCAGCGGGGGTGGCCAAGAGACCCAGTACTTC. Its translation: CASSTSGGGQETQYF.